The present TCR beta chain was sequenced within a study of blood T cell repertoires in COVID-19. As for the study in general: Acute and convalescent COVID-19 specimens originated in the United States, Italy and Spain.

Here immunoSEQ multiplex PCR was the method, and the copy in TCRdb shows in-frame clones only, minus some. The sample holds 100,000 or so clones, 80% seen once. Germline loops: CDR1 MDHEN, CDR2 SYDVKM. The length of the CDR3 is 18 residues. V was pared by 7 bases and J by 0 bases, with 10 bases of the junction left unmatched. This TCR was recovered from a human donor in a cohort sampled during active COVID-19. The sequenced sample consisted of peripheral blood. The rearrangement links TRBV28 to TRBJ2-6, with 9 bases aligning to TRBD1. CDR3 loop: CASTWITGGNSGANVLTF. For the CDR3, the DNA is TGTGCCAGCACCTGGATAACAGGGGGCAACTCTGGGGCCAACGTCCTGACTTTC.